This T cell receptor beta chain was observed in a study of T-cell reconstitution after alpha-beta-depleted transplantation in children. For this clonotype: The antigen is not known.

Preparing the TCRbeta library involved the use of unique molecular identifiers. TCRdb itself ran the PCR reads through MiXCR, one entry per CDR3 protein. The table lists approximately 190,000 distinct CDR3 sequences, under 8.5% of them singletons. The V end lost 4 bases, the J end lost 6 bases, and 18 bases lay between the germline ends. Germline V CDR1 and CDR2: SGHRS, YFSETQ. CDR3 length: 15 amino acids. Study-wide points: T-cell numbers and diversity, one year after transplant, stemmed largely from T cells that were newly produced.

The chain carries TRBV5-1 and TRBJ2-3, with D maybe TRBD1 (6 bases). The TCR originated in a male patient aged 2-10 years who had a stem cell transplant for acute myeloid leukemia, so the T cells may come from the graft donor. This material consisted of PBMCs, mostly from graft donor cells, taken 360 days after TCRalphabeta/CD19-depleted stem cell transplant. Here the CDR3 DNA reads TGCGCCAGCAGCAGAGAGGGGGAAACCGGTGATACGCAGTATTTT. Encoded protein: CASSREGETGDTQYF. Supplemented by reference TRBV5-1 and TRBJ2-3, the full variable domain reads KAGVTQTPRYLIKTRGQQVTLSCSPISGHRSVSWYQQTPGQGLQFLFEYFSETQRNKGNFPGRFSGRQFSNSRSEMNVSTLELGDSALYLCASSREGETGDTQYFGPGTRLTVL.